This T cell receptor beta chain was identified in a study of cytomegalovirus exposure and HLA in healthy donors (TCRdb year 2017). The study in broad terms: According to an earlier analysis of several hundred of the donors, 150 million to 200 million T cells yielded approximately 120 million unique TCR beta sequences and approximately 280 Gb of sequence data. An early release covering 500 to 750 HLA-typed donors comprised approximately 290 gigabases of sequencing data and tens of millions of unique TCR sequences. The genetic ancestry cluster associated with self-reported Caucasian donors included over 80% of the approximately 430 genotyped donors. The study aimed to test whether signatures of past pathogen exposure could be identified by cataloging public T cell receptors. The study profiled the T cell repertoires of around 700 subjects by immunosequencing and related them to cytomegalovirus serostatus. Besides the first cohort of roughly 640 subjects, a separate validation cohort made up of about 120 different subjects was used. To predict cytomegalovirus infection status, the study combined high-throughput TCR immunosequencing, statistical association of individual TCRs with disease status, and machine learning. A later analysis re-analyzed previously published TCR beta repertoires from 650 to 800 donors and added high-resolution HLA genotyping to study TCR occurrence patterns. Rather than using new phenotypic data, the later analysis identified candidate immune exposures from TCR beta sequences and from how often those sequences occurred across donors. In an earlier analysis of over 550 of the donors, high-throughput TCR beta sequencing was used to judge whether each TCR beta V gene segment behaved as functional or pseudogenic. Alongside the repertoire data, information on donor age, sex, ethnicity and CMV serostatus was compiled. Genome-wide SNP genotypes for about 55% of the roughly 670 donors were used in a later genetic analysis, which treated that subset as a discovery cohort. Every discovery cohort repertoire had been produced on one sequencing platform. HLA typing included class I and class II loci at four-digit resolution. Typing coverage differed by locus: A, B, C, DRB1 and DQB1 were typed in roughly 620-630 donors, DQA1 in approximately 520, DPA1 in around 580, and DPB1 in just under 490. Roughly five DR-DQ haplotypes were treated as single units for association and clustering because of strong linkage in the cohort. Among around 400 genotyped donors of the cohort, an average of 235,054 unique TCR beta nucleotide sequences were sequenced per donor, around 20% of them non-productive.

Broad study findings and their caveats: Because counts were too low, roughly 16 rarely observed V segments, including chromosome 9 orphons, were left out of the earlier analysis of about 500 of the donors. A later analysis reported that several top co-occurrence clusters appeared linked to parvovirus B19, influenza, CMV and Epstein-Barr virus. The study gave a list of 150 to 200 TCR beta chains associated with cytomegalovirus. A later genetic analysis reported fewer N-insertions in productive TCRs among donors in an Asian-associated ancestry cluster than the roughly 700-donor mean. In an earlier analysis of roughly 500 of the donors, most TCR beta V segments appeared in productive rearrangements about 90% or about 30% of the time, broadly matching IMGT annotations. The sequencing pipeline was judged likely to have produced a cluster of highly shared sequence variants as a technical artifact. Because some donors lacked HLA typing at each locus, the association tests relied only on the typed subset. At a false discovery rate of 0.05, a later analysis linked 15,000 to 20,000 TCR beta sequences to specific HLA alleles. In a later analysis, the rate of TCR association differed among HLA loci, with DRB1 alleles having the most associated TCRs and HLA-C alleles having the fewest. Cytomegalovirus status was reported to be diagnosed by the classifier with high specificity and sensitivity in both the original and validation cohorts. In vitro tests confirmed that a few of the cytomegalovirus-associated TCR beta chains recognize cytomegalovirus antigens. A further reported finding was that TCR beta sequences accurately predicted the HLA-A and HLA-B alleles for most subjects in the first cohort. Presence/absence analyses assumed roughly uniform sequencing depth across donors, an assumption that may not hold. In a later genetic analysis, a missense DCLRE1C variant was associated with V-gene and J-gene trimming of TCR beta chains, and the association was replicated in an independent cohort. CMV serostatus was the only immune exposure information available for the cohort. Linkage disequilibrium might explain the correlated functional status among segregating V segments, but an unknown experimental factor could not be ruled out. While some public TCRs were present in many individuals, most TCR sequences turned up only very rarely across donors. This cohort had only TCR beta chains sequenced, and the lack of alpha or paired-chain data limited which features could be detected. When HLA alleles, especially DR and DQ, strongly co-occurred, TCR associations were difficult to assign to individual alleles. In a later analysis, HLA-associated TCR beta chains were found to be more clonally expanded and to have lower generation probabilities than equally common non-associated chains. According to a later analysis, most CMV-associated TCR beta chains appeared to be HLA-restricted, and the HLA associations seemed to be driven largely by CMV exposure. The authors suggested that the approach could potentially be generalized to other disease states and immunological phenotypes.

Libraries were prepared through the immunoSEQ multiplex PCR assay. A mixture of 60 forward primers for TCR Vbeta segments and 13 reverse primers for TCR Jbeta segments was used in the multiplex PCR. Amplification of the CDR3 region of rearranged TCR beta genes was performed with a multiplex PCR assay on genomic DNA. The Illumina HiSeq System was used to sequence the amplified TCR beta libraries as 87-base-pair reads. Under the source paper's analysis protocol: A later analysis counted approximately 84 million unique TCR beta chains across the approximately 700 repertoires, and some 12 million of these chains were shared by at least two donors. Raw reads were error-corrected and collapsed into unique sequences with a nearest-neighbor algorithm that merged closely related sequences to remove PCR and sequencing errors. V, D and J gene segments were assigned by aligning CDR3 sequences to IMGT reference sequences. For a sequence to be retained, at least a six-nucleotide match to both a V gene segment and a J gene segment was required. A rearrangement counted as productive if the CDR3 had no stop codons and remained in frame with V and J, and every other rearrangement counted as non-productive. CDR3 was defined by IMGT convention, running from the second conserved V-encoded cysteine to the conserved J-encoded phenylalanine. In an earlier analysis of roughly 610 of the donors, sequences lacking an unambiguous match to a single V gene segment were excluded. An earlier analysis of a few hundred of the donors classified V segments as functional when productive rearrangements were above 56.7% and as segregating when the standard deviation between donors was above 5%. To diagnose cytomegalovirus status from the catalog of TCR beta chain sequences, a statistical classification framework was built. In a later analysis, TCR nucleotide sequences were compared against IMGT/GENE-DB human TR gene sequences so that V and J genes could be assigned. In a later analysis, CDR3 sequences and most-parsimonious VDJ recombination scenarios were assigned using the TCRdist pipeline. A later analysis defined each TCR beta chain by its CDR3 amino acid sequence plus V-gene family, and excluded reads lacking a unique V-gene family. In a later analysis, fewer than 600 highly shared, low-generation-probability nucleotide sequences were removed to address suspected cross-contamination and a sequencing artifact. For each public chain, a later analysis derived a clonal expansion index from normalized ranks of inferred template counts within each repertoire. Generation probabilities in a later analysis came from a VDJ recombination model fitted to out-of-frame rearrangements, and those results were checked against IGoR. In a later analysis, hypergeometric tests were used to score TCR-TCR, TCR-HLA and TCR-CMV co-occurrence, with a repertoire-size bias correction applied to TCR pairs. A later analysis estimated false discovery rates by permuting HLA or CMV assignments 20 times. In a later analysis, co-occurring TCRs were grouped using DBSCAN, and TCRdist sequence similarity was added for clustering within HLA-allele-positive subsets. Repertoires with fewer than 30,000 or more than 120,000 public chains were left out of co-occurrence clustering, as were about 5 repertoires with anomalous nucleotide sharing. What TCRdb holds here is the immuneACCESS table cut down to in-frame rearrangements. Part of the clones is not present; checked against another copy, under half of the missing clones reflect an unresolved V gene, and the others are unexplained. The V and J calls and clone size were taken over from that table, and D and trimming were inferred from the DNA. Across this sample there are about 160,000 clones, with about 88% seen only once. Approximately 2% of the sample lies in the top ten.

In total, around 600 healthy bone marrow donors made up the cohort. At the time of sampling, every cohort member was nominally healthy, though immune exposures that went unrecorded were likely present. The donor was CMV seropositive and was included in the group of approximately 300 seropositive cohort members. A peripheral blood sample was collected from each donor, and TCR beta sequencing was performed on peripheral blood mononuclear cells. The Qiagen DNeasy Blood Extraction Kit was used to extract genomic DNA from the blood cell samples. A word on this clone: Which antigen it targets is not known. No base-level quality is on record; no much larger clone is a single base apart.

The specimen was PBMCs. This clonotype was obtained from a man between 18 and 29 years old in good health and CMV-seropositive.

The nucleotide sequence reads as follows: TGTGCCAGCTCACCGAGCGCCTATGGCTACACCTTC. Translation gives CASSPSAYGYTF. The V and J genes are TRBV18 and TRBJ1-2; the D gene lacks a confident call. V lost 3 bases and J lost 4 bases; the stretch between them is 6 bases long. The CDR3 holds 12 amino acids from the cysteine to the phenylalanine. Solely the CDR3 DNA is kept, with 36 bases framed from the first base. CDR1 and CDR2 were assigned from the germline V gene as KGHSH and LQKENI.